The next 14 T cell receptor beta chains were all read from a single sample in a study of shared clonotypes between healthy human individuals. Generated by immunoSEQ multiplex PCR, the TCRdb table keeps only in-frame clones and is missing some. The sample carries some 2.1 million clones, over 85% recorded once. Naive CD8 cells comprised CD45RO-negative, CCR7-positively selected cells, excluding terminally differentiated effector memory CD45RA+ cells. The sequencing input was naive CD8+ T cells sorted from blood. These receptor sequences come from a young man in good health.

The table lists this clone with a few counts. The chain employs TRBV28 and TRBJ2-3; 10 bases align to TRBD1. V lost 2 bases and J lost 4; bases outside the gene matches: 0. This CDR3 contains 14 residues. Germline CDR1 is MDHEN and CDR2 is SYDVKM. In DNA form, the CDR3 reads TGTGCCAGCAGTTTAGACAGGGGGCCAGATACGCAGTATTTT. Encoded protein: CASSLDRGPDTQYF.

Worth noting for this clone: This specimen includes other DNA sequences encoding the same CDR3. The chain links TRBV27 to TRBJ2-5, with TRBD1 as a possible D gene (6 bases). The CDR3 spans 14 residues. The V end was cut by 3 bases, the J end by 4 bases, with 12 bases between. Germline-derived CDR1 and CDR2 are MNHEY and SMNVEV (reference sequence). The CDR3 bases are TGTGCCAGCAGTTTGGCAGGGGAGACAGAGACCCAGTACTTC. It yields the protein CASSLAGETETQYF.

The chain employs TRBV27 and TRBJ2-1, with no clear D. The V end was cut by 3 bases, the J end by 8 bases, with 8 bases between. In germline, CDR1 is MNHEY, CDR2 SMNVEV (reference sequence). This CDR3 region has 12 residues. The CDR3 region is CASSFGMDEQFF. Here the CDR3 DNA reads TGTGCCAGCAGTTTTGGGATGGATGAGCAGTTCTTC.

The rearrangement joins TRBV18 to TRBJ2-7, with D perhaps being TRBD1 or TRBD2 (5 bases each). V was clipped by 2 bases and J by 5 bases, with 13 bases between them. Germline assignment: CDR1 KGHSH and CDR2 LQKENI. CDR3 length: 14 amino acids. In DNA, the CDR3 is TGTGCCAGCTCACCATCCGGGACCGATGACGAGCAGTACTTC. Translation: CASSPSGTDDEQYF.

In DNA form, the CDR3 reads TGTGCCTGGAGTGTTTGGACAGGGGGAGATTCACCCCTCCACTTT. It encodes CAWSVWTGGDSPLHF. J is TRBJ1-6 and V is TRBV30; 10 nucleotides agree with TRBD1. Germline V gene lookup returns CDR1 GTSNPN and CDR2 SVGIG (reference sequence). The V gene end was trimmed by 0 bases and the J gene end by 8 bases; junction bases not matched to a gene: 4. The CDR3 covers 15 residues.

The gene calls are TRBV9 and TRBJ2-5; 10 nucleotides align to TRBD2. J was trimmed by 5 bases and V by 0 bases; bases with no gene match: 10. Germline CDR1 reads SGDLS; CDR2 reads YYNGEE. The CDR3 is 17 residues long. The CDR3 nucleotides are TGTGCCAGCAGCGTAGAAAAATTAGCGGGGGGCCGGGAGACCCAGTACTTC. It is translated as CASSVEKLAGGRETQYF. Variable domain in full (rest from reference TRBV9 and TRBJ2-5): DSGVTQTPKHLITATGQRVTLRCSPRSGDLSVYWYQQSLDQGLQFLIQYYNGEERAKGNILERFSAQQFPDLHSELNLSSLELGDSALYFCASSVEKLAGGRETQYFGPGTRLLVL.

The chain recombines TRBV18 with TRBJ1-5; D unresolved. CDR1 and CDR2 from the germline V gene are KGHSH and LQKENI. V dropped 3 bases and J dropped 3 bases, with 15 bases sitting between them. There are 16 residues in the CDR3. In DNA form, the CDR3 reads TGTGCCAGCTCACCCTCCGAACAGAGCCTCAATCAGCCCCAGCATTTT. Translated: CASSPSEQSLNQPQHF.

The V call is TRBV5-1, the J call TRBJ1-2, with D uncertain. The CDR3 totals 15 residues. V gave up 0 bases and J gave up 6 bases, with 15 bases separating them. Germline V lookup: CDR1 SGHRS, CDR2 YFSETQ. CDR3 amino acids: CASSLVAAASDGYTF. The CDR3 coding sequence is TGCGCCAGCAGCTTGGTGGCCGCCGCTAGTGATGGCTACACCTTC.

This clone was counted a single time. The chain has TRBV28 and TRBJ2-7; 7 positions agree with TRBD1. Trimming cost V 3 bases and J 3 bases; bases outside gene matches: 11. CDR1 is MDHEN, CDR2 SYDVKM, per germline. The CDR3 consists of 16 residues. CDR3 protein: CASSLGQPSTFYEQYF. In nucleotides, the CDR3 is TGTGCCAGCAGTTTGGGACAGCCCTCAACCTTCTACGAGCAGTACTTC.

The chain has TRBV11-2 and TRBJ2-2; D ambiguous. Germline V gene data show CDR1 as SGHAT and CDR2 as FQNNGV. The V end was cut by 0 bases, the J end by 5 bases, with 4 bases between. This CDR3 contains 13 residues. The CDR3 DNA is TGTGCCAGCAGCTTAGATTGGACCGGGGAGCTGTTTTTT. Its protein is CASSLDWTGELFF. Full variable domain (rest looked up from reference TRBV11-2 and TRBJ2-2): EAGVAQSPRYKIIEKRQSVAFWCNPISGHATLYWYQQILGQGPKLLIQFQNNGVVDDSQLPKDRFSAERLKGVDSTLKIQPAKLEDSAVYLCASSLDWTGELFFGEGSRLTVL.

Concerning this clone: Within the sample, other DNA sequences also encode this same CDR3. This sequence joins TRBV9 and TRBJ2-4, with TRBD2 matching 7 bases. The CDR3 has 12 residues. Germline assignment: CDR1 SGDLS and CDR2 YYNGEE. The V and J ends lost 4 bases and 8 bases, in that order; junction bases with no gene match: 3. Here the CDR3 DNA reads TGTGCCAGCAGCCCTGGGGGGGACATTCAGTACTTC. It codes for CASSPGGDIQYF.

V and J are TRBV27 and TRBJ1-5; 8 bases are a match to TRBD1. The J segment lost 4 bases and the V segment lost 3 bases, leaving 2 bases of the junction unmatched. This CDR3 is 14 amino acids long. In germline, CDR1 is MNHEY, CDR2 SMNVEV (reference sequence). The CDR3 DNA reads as TGTGCCAGCAGTTTCAGGGGGCAAAATCAGCCCCAGCATTTT. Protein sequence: CASSFRGQNQPQHF.

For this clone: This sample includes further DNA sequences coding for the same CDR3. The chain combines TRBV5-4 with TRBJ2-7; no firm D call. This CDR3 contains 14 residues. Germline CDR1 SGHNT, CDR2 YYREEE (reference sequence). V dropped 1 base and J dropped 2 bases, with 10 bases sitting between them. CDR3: CASSLSGSTYEQYF. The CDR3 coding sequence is TGTGCCAGCAGCTTGTCGGGCTCCACCTACGAGCAGTACTTC.

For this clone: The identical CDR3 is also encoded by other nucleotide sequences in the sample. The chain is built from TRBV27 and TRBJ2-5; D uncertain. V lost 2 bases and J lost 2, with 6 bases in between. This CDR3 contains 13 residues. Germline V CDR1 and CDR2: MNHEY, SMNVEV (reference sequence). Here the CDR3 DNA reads TGTGCCAGCAGTTTAGGACCACAAGAGACCCAGTACTTC. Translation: CASSLGPQETQYF.